Reported below is one T cell receptor (beta chain). The antigen is undetermined. This CDR3 has 12 amino acids. V dropped 6 bases and J dropped 11 bases, with 16 bases sitting between them. This entry comes from a study of CD8 T cells in ankylosing spondylitis. The study, taken as a whole, reports: A motif of eight or nine highly homologous TCR beta variants was seen as apparently characteristic of ankylosing spondylitis blood.

With molecular barcodes, quantitative 5'-RACE was used to make the TCR beta libraries. TCRdb called the 5' RACE reads again in MiXCR, with one record for every CDR3 protein. This sample has approximately 220,000 distinct CDR3 sequences; 15% to 20% occur once, and the top ten carry 42%. This chain uses TRBV12-3 or TRBV12-4 with TRBJ1-1; unclear D gene. The sample taken for sequencing was blood, either unsorted or a sorted T cell fraction (not recorded which). The sequence derives from a male donor with ankylosing spondylitis. CDR3 loop: CASSPEPPWAFF. CDR3 DNA: TGTGCCAGCAGCCCTGAACCCCCTTGGGCTTTCTTT.